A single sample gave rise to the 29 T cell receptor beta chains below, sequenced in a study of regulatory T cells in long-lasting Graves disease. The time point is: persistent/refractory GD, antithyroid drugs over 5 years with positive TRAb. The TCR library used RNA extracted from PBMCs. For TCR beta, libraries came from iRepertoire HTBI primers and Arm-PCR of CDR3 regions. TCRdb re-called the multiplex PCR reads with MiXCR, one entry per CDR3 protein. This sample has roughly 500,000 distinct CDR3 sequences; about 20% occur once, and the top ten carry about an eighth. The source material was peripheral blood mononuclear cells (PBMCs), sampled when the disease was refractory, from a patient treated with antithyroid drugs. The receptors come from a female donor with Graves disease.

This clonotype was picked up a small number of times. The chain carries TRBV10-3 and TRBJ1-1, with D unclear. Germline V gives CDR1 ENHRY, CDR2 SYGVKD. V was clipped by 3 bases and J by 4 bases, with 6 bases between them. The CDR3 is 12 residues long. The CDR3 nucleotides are TGTGCCATCAGTGAAACTGTCACTGAAGCTTTCTTT. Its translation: CAISETVTEAFF.

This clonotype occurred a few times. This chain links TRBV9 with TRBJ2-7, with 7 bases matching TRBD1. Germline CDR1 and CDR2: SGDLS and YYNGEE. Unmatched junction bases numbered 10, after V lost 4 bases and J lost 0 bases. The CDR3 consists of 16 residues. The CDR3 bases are TGTGCCAGCAGCCCCGAGACAGGGCTCCTCTCCTACGAGCAGTACTTC. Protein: CASSPETGLLSYEQYF.

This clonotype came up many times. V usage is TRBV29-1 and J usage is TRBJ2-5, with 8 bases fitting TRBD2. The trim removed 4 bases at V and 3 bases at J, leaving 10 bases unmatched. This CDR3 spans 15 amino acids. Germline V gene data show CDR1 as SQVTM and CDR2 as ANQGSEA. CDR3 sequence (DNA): TGCAGCGTTGTGGCCCCCTGGCGGGGGGAAGAGACCCAGTACTTC. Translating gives CSVVAPWRGEETQYF.

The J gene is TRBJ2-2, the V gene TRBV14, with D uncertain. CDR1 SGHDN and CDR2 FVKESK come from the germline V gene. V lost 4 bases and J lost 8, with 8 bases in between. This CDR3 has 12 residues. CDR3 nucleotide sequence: TGTGCCAGCAGCCGACACGAAGGGGAGCTGTTTTTT. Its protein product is CASSRHEGELFF.

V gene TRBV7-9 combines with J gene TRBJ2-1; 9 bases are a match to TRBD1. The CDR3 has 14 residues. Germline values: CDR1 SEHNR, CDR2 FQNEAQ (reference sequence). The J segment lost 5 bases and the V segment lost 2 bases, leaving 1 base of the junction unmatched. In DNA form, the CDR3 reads TGTGCCAGCAGCTTATGGGACAGGGACAATGAGCAGTTCTTC. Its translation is CASSLWDRDNEQFF.

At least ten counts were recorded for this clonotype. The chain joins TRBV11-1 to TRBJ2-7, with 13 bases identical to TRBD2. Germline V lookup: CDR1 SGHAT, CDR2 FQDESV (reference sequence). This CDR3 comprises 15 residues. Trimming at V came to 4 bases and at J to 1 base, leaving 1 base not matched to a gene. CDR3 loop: CASSSTSGGSYEQYF. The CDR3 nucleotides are TGTGCCAGCAGCTCGACTAGCGGGGGGTCCTACGAGCAGTACTTC.

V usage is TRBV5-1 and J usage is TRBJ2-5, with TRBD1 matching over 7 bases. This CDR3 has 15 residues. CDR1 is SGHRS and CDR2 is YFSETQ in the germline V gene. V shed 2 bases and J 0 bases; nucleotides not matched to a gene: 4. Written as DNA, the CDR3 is TGCGCCAGCAGCTTCGACAGGGCCTACCAAGAGACCCAGTACTTC. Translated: CASSFDRAYQETQYF.

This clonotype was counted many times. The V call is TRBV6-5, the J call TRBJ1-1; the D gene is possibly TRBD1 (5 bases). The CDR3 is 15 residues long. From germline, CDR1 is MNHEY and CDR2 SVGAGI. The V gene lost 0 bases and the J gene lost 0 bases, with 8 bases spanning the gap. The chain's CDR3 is CASSYSPGMNTEAFF. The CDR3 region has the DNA TGTGCCAGCAGTTACTCTCCAGGGATGAACACTGAAGCTTTCTTT.

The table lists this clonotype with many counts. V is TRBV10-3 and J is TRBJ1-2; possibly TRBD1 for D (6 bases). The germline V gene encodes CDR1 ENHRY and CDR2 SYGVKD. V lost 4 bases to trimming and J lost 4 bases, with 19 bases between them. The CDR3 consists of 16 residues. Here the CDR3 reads CAISGPSTGMTYGYTF. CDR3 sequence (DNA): TGTGCCATCAGTGGCCCTTCTACAGGGATGACCTATGGCTACACCTTC.

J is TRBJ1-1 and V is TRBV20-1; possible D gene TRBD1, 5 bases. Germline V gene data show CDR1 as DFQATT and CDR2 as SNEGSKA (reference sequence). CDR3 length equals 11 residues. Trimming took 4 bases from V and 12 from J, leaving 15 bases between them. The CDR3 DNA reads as TGCAGTGCTATTGCCGGCAGGGCGACTTTCTTT. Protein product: CSAIAGRATFF.

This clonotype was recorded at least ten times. CDR3 amino acids: CASSLGRAGGSYEQYF. CDR3 nucleotide sequence: TGTGCCAGCAGTTTGGGGAGGGCGGGGGGTTCCTACGAGCAGTACTTC. This chain links TRBV28 with TRBJ2-7; 8 bases agree with TRBD2. This CDR3 is 16 amino acids long. In germline, CDR1 is MDHEN, CDR2 SYDVKM. With V trimmed by 3 bases and J by 1 base, 8 bases remained unmatched.

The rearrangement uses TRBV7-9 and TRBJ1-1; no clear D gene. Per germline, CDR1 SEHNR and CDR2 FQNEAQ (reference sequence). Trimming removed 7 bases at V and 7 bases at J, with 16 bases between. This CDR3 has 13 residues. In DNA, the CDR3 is TGTGCCAGCACCCGATCCCGTAGGAATGAAGCTTTCTTT. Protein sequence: CASTRSRRNEAFF.

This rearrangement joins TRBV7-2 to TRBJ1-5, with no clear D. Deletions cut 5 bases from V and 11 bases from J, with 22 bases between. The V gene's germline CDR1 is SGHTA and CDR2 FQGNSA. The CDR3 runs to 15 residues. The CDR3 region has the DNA TGTGCCAGCAGCGATGCCCGCGGGCTCCGGTTGTCCCAGCATTTT. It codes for CASSDARGLRLSQHF.

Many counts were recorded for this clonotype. Here the CDR3 reads CASRRKWAPNQPQHF. The DNA of the CDR3 is TGTGCCAGCAGGAGGAAGTGGGCCCCCAATCAGCCCCAGCATTTT. The rearrangement links TRBV12-3 or TRBV12-4 to TRBJ1-5; D not resolved. The length of the CDR3 is 15 residues. The germline V and J ends were trimmed by 6 bases and 3 bases, with 15 bases remaining between them.

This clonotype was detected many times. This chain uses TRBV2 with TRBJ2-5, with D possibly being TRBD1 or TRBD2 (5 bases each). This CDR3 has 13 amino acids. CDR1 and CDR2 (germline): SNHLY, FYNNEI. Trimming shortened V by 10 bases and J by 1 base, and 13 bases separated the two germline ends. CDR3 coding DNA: TGTGCCATTCCGGGACCCATCCAAGAGACCCAGTACTTC. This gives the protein CAIPGPIQETQYF.

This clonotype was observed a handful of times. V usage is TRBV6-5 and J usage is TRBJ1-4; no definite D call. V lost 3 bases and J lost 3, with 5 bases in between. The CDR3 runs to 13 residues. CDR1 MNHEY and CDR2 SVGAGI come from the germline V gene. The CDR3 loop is CASSYWANEKLFF. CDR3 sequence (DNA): TGTGCCAGCAGTTATTGGGCTAATGAAAAACTGTTTTTT.

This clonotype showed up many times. The CDR3: CASSYVEGTYTF. The DNA of the CDR3 is TGTGCCAGCAGTTACGTCGAGGGGACCTACACCTTC. The chain uses TRBV6-5 and TRBJ1-2; a possible D gene is TRBD1 (5 bases). Germline V gene lookup returns CDR1 MNHEY and CDR2 SVGAGI. Between the trimmed V and J ends, which lost 2 bases and 10 bases, there was a span of 11 bases. This CDR3 spans 12 amino acids.

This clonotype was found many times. The DNA for the CDR3 is TGTGCCAGCAGCTTAGTAGGCCCGGAGGAAAAACTGTTTTTT. This sequence encodes CASSLVGPEEKLFF. The chain joins TRBV7-8 to TRBJ1-4; D gene ambiguous. Germline V lookup: CDR1 SGHVS, CDR2 FQNEAQ. This CDR3 contains 14 residues. Trimming removed 1 base from V and 8 bases from J, with 11 bases in between.

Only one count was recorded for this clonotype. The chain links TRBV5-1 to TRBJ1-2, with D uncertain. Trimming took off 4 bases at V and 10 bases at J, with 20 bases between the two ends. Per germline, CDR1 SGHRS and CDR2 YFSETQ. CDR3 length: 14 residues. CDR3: CASSMSSEVSIYTF. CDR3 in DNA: TGCGCCAGCAGCATGTCTAGTGAGGTGTCGATCTACACCTTC. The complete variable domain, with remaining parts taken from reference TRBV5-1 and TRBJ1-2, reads KAGVTQTPRYLIKTRGQQVTLSCSPISGHRSVSWYQQTPGQGLQFLFEYFSETQRNKGNFPGRFSGRQFSNSRSEMNVSTLELGDSALYLCASSMSSEVSIYTFGSGTRLTVV.

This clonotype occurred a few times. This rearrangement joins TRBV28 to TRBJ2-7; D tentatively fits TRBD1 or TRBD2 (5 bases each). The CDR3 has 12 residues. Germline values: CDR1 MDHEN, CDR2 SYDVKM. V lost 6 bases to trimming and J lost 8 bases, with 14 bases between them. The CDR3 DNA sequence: TGTGCCAGCAGCCCCCTCCGGGACCAGCAGTACTTC. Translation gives CASSPLRDQQYF.

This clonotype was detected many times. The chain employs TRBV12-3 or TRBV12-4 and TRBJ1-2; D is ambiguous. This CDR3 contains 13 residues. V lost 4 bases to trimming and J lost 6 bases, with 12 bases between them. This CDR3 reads CASSSLQVNGYTF. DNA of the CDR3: TGTGCCAGCAGTTCCCTGCAGGTTAATGGCTACACCTTC.

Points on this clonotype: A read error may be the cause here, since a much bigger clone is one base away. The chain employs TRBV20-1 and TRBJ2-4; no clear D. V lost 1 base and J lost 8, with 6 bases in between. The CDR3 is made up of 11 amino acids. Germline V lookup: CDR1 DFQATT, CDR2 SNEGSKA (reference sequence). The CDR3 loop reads CSARAQDIQYF. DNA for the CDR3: TGCAGTGCTAGAGCCCAAGACATTCAGTACTTC.

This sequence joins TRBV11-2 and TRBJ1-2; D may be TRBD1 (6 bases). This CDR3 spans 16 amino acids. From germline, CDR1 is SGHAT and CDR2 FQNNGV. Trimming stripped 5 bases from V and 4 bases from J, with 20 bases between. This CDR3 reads CASSTPRGRGIYGYTF. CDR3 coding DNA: TGTGCCAGCAGCACCCCCCGCGGCAGGGGCATCTATGGCTACACCTTC.

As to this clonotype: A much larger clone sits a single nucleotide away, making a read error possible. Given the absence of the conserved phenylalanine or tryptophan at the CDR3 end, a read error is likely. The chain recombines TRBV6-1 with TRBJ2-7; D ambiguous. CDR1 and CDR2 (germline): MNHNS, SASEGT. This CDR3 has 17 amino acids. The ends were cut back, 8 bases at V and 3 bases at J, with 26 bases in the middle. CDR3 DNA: TGTGCCAGCTCCGGAGATCTCCGACCTGCCTCGTTCTACGAGCAGTACTCC. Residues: CASSGDLRPASFYEQYS.

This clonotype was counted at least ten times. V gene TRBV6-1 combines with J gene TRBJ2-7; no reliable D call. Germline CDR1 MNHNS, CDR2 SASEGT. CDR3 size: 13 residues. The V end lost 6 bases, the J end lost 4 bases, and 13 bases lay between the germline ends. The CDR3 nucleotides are TGTGCCAGCAGCCCCGACCCACTATACGAGCAGTACTTC. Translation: CASSPDPLYEQYF.

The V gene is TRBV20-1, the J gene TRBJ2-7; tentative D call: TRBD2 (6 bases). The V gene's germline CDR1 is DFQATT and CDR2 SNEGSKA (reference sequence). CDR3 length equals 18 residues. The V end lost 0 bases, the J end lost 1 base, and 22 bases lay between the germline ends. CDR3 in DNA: TGCAGTGCTAGAGAAAGAGGGTTCCGGGTAGCGGAATCCTACGAGCAGTACTTC. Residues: CSARERGFRVAESYEQYF.

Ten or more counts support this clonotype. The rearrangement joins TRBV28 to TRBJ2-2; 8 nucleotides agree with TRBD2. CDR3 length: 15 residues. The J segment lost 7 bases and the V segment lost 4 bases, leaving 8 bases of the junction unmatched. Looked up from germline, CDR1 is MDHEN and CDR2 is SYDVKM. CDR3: CASSSTGLGVGELFF. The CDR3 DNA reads TGTGCCAGCAGTTCCACGGGACTAGGGGTCGGGGAGCTGTTTTTT.

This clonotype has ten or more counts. CDR3 region: CASSSNEKLFF. CDR3 nucleotide sequence: TGTGCCAGCAGTTCAAATGAAAAACTGTTTTTT. This sequence joins TRBV12-3 or TRBV12-4 and TRBJ1-4, with D unresolved. Trimming took off 4 bases at V and 5 bases at J, with 2 bases between the two ends. CDR3 length: 11 residues.

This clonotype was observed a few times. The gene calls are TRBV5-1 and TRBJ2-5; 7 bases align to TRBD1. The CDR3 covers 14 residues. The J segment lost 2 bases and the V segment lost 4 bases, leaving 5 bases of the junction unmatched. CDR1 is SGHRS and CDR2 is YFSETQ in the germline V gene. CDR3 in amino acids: CASSPQGQQETQYF. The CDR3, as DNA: TGCGCCAGCAGCCCCCAGGGACAGCAAGAGACCCAGTACTTC.